This TCR beta chain derives from a study of cytomegalovirus exposure and HLA in healthy donors. About the study: Caucasian-associated ancestry cluster membership applied to about four fifths of 300 to 450 genotyped donors.

Primers for the PCR totalled 60 Vbeta and 13 Jbeta. Sequenced by immunoSEQ multiplex PCR; TCRdb stores in-frame clones only, minus some. The sample has 98,000 or so clones, roughly 80% seen once. CDR3 length equals 16 residues. V was pared by 2 bases and J by 3 bases, with 17 bases between. CDR1 and CDR2 from the germline V gene are KGHSH and LQKENI. The study, taken as a whole, reports: In an earlier analysis, about 87% or about 30%: the productive usage of most TCR beta V segments. Later on, an analysis found that several of the most significant clusters appeared to be linked to common viral pathogens, which included parvovirus B19. The authors later linked a missense DCLRE1C variant to TCR beta V- and J-gene trimming.

This clone showed up just once. Its antigen is as yet unknown. The TCR was taken from a female donor in good health and CMV-seronegative. Source material: PBMCs. The chain employs TRBV18 and TRBJ2-7, with D perhaps TRBD1 (5 bases). The CDR3 loop is CASSPGAINMGYEQYF. In DNA, the CDR3 is TGTGCCAGCTCACCAGGGGCCATCAATATGGGCTACGAGCAGTACTTC.